In this sample, the clone carrying this T cell receptor beta chain turned up a few times. The antigen is unknown. Primers for the PCR totalled 60 Vbeta and 13 Jbeta. Assay: immunoSEQ multiplex PCR; the TCRdb copy retains only in-frame clones and omits some. The data contain around 130,000 clones, 65% to 85% of them singletons. The entry originates in a study of cytomegalovirus exposure and HLA in healthy donors. Study-level results: Published work reported that the classifier diagnosed cytomegalovirus status with high specificity and sensitivity. Later analysis indicated greater clonal expansion among HLA-associated TCR beta chains than among equally common other chains.

The CDR3 has 12 amino acids. Germline V lookup: CDR1 SGHDT, CDR2 YYEEEE. V was shortened by 4 bases and J by 3 bases, with 6 bases between the two germline ends. The TCR sequence derives from a man aged 50-60 years in good health and CMV-seronegative. Sequencing input: PBMCs. V usage is TRBV5-6 and J usage is TRBJ2-3; D call uncertain. The CDR3 DNA reads TGTGCCAGCAGCCTTAGTACAGATACGCAGTATTTT. Its translation is CASSLSTDTQYF. The whole variable domain, filled in from reference TRBV5-6 and TRBJ2-3, reads DAGVTQSPTHLIKTRGQQVTLRCSPKSGHDTVSWYQQALGQGPQFIFQYYEEEERQRGNFPDRFSGHQFPNYSSELNVNALLLGDSALYLCASSLSTDTQYFGPGTRLTVL.